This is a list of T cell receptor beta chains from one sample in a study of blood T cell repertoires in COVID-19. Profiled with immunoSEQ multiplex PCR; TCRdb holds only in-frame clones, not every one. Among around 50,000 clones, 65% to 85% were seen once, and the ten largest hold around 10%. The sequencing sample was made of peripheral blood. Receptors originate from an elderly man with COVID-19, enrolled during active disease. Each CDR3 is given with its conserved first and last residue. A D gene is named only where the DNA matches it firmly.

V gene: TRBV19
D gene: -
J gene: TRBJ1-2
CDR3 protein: CASSKDFVAHNYGYTF

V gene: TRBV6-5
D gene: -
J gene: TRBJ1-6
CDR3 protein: CASHRSSYNSPLHF

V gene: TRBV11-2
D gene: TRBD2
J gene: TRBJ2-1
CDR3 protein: CASSWGLAGLSYNEQFF

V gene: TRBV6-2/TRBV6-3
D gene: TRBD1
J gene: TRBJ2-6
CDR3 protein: CASTPWDRDISGANVLTF

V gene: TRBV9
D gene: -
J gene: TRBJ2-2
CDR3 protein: CASNRDANTGELFF

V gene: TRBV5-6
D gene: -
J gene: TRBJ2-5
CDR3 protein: CASSSLEETQYF

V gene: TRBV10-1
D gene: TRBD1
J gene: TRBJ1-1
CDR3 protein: CASSVGGQLEAFF

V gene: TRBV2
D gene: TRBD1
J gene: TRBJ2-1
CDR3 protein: CASTRDRGLGNEQFF

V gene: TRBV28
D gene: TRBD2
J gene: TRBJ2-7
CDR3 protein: CASKGLAAYEQYF

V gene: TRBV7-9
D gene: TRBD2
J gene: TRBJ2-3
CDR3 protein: CASSLAGGDTDTQYF

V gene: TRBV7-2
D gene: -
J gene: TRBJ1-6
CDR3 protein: CASSLWGRGDSPLHF

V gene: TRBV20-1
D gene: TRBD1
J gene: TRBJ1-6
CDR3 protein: CSASSGGQGASPLHF

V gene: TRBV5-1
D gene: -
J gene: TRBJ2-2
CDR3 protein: CASSLQNTGELFF

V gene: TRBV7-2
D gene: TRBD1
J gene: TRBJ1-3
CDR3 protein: CASSLGQGHSGNTIYF

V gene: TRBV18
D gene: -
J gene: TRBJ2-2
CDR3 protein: CASSPRSGTNTGELFF

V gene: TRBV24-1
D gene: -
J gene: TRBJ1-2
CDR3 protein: CATSDPGDVPGRGYTF

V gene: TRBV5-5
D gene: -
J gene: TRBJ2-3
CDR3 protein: CASSFRGAPSTDTQYF

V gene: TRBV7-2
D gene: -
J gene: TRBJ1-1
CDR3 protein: CASSLTLGGDTEAFF

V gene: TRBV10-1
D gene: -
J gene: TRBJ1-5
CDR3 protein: CASPGQPQHF

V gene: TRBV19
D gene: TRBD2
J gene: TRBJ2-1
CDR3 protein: CASSIDGEAGIEQFF

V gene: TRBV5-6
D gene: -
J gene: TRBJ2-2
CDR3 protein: CASSLLVKSGELFF

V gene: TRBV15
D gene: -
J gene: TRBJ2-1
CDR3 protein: CATSSQLELEQFF

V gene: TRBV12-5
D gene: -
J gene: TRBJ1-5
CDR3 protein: CASGLVRQPQHF

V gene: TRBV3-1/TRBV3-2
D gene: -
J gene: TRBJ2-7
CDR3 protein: CASSLNLFLAYEQYF

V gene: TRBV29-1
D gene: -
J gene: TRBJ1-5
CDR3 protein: CSVVDGSPNQPQHF

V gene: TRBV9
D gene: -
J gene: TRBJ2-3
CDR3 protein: CASSFGTYTDTQYF

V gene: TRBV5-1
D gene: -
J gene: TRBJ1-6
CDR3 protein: CASSLAVQGNSPLHF

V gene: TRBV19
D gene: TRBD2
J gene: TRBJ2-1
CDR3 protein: CASSLGLAGSNEQFF

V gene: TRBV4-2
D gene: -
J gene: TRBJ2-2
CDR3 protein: CASSQGDRLSTGELFF

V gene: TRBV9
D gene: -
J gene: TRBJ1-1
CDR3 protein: CASSPRRGTEAFF

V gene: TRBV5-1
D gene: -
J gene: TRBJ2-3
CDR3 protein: CASSLEGVVTDTQYF

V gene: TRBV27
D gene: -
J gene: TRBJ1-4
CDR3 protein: CASSLRGMEKLFF

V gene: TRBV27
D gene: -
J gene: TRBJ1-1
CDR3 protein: CASSPPRAGTEAFF

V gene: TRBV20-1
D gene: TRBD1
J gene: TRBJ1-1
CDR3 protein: CSASVAGGNTEAFF

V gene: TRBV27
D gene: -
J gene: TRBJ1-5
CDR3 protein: CASSLRGRGQPQHF

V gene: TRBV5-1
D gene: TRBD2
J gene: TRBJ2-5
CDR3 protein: CASSLWGQGSGGQETQYF

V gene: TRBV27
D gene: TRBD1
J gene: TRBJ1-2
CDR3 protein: CASSFTGTGNYGYTF

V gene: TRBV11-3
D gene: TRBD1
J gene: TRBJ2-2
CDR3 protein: CASSGQGRTGELFF

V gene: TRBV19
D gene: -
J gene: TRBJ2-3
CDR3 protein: CASSPDWYTQYF

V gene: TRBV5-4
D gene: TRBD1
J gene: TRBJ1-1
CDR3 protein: CASSEGQRRNTEAFF

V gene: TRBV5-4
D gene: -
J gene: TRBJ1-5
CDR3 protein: CASSLDSQPQHF

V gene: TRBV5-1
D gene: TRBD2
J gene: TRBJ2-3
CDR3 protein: CASSLGGGGPTDTQYF

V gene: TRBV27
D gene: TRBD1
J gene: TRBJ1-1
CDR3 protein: CATWLPQQGVNTEAFF

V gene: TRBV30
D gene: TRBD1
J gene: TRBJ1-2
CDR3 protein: CAWSVRDRNPNYGYTF

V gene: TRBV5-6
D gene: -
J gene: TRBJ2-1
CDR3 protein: CASSLEMVRGEQFF

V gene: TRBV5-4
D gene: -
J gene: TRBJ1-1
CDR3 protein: CASSLGAGMNTEAFF

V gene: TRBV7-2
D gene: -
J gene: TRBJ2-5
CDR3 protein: CASSFNRQETQYF

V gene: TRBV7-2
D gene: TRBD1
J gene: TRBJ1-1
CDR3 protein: CASSPGQGRRMNTEAFF

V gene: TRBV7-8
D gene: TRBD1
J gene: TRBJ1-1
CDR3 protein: CASSLELGTGRTEAFF

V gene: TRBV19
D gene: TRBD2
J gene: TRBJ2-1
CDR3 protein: CASSEQGLAGNEQFF

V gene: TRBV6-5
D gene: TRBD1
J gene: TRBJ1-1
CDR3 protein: CASSPTGVNTEAFF

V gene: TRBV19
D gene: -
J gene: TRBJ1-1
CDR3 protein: CASIAGGSRVPEAFF

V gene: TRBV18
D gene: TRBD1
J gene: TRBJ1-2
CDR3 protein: CASSRNPGGYGYTF

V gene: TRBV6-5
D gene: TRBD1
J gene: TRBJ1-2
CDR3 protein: CASTSGQGAPGGYTF

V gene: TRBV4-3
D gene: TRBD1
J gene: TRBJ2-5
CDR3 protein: CASSFLMGDREETQYF

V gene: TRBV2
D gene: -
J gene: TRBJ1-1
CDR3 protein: CASSERENTEAFF

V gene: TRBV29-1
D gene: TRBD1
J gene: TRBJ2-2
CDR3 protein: CSGTGLGTGELFF

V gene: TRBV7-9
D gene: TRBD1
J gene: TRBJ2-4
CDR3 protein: CASSPRGLAKNIQYF

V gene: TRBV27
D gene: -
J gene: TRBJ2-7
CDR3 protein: CASSFVGGLQGEQYF